The 30 T cell receptor beta chains listed next were all sequenced from one sample in a study of TIL therapy for anti-PD-1-resistant metastatic lung cancer. The libraries were made with immunoSEQ v3. Using immunoSEQ multiplex PCR, the repertoire was profiled, and TCRdb retains in-frame clones only, with some absent. The sample gives 95,000 or so clones, about 71% of which show up once; about 10% is in the top ten. Described time point: pre-treatment sample, taken before nivolumab and TIL therapy. Tumor tissue came from excised metastases, mostly pleural nodules or supraclavicular lymph nodes. The specimen comprised tumor tissue, sampled at baseline. The receptors shown here come from a person between 30 and 79 years old with non-small cell lung cancer.

V usage is TRBV12-3 or TRBV12-4 and J usage is TRBJ2-3, with no clear D. The CDR3 has 13 residues. V dropped 1 base and J dropped 2 bases, with 4 bases sitting between them. The CDR3 coding sequence is TGTGCCAGCAGTTTAGTCCACACAGATACGCAGTATTTT. Encoded protein: CASSLVHTDTQYF.

The gene calls are TRBV2 and TRBJ2-7; TRBD2 aligns across 9 bases. CDR1 is SNHLY, CDR2 FYNNEI, per germline. The CDR3 has 13 amino acids. V shed 8 bases, J shed 5 bases, and the junction held 7 bases outside the gene matches. CDR3 amino acids: CASSKREVHEQYF. DNA for the CDR3: TGTGCCAGCTCTAAGCGGGAGGTCCACGAGCAGTACTTC.

The chain carries TRBV5-1 and TRBJ2-2; a possible D gene is TRBD2 (5 bases). This CDR3 contains 16 residues. Trimming stripped 1 base from V and 2 bases from J, with 12 bases between. In germline, CDR1 is SGHRS, CDR2 YFSETQ. The CDR3 DNA follows: TGCGCCAGCAGCTTGAGGGAGACGGCTAACACCGGGGAGCTGTTTTTT. It codes for CASSLRETANTGELFF.

This clone was seen only a few times. The chain joins TRBV7-9 to TRBJ2-3; D is uncertain. Trimming took off 0 bases at V and 2 bases at J, with 12 bases between the two ends. The CDR3 spans 16 residues. Germline loops: CDR1 SEHNR, CDR2 FQNEAQ (reference sequence). CDR3 sequence (DNA): TGTGCCAGCAGCTTAGCAGAGCTAGTGGTCACAGATACGCAGTATTTT. Translation gives CASSLAELVVTDTQYF.

The chain's CDR3 is CASSLFEGLYEQYF. The CDR3 DNA is TGTGCCAGCAGTTTATTCGAGGGACTTTACGAGCAGTACTTC. The chain links TRBV27 to TRBJ2-7; D may be TRBD2 (6 bases). The CDR3 runs 14 residues. Germline CDR1 is MNHEY and CDR2 is SMNVEV (reference sequence). Trimming left V 1 base short and J 4 bases short, with 11 bases between.

The CDR3 loop reads CASSQEVGITYNEQFF. The CDR3 DNA is TGCGCCAGCAGCCAAGAAGTAGGTATCACTTACAATGAGCAGTTCTTC. V usage is TRBV4-1 and J usage is TRBJ2-1; the D is unclear. CDR1 is MGHRA, CDR2 YSYEKL, per germline. This CDR3 region has 16 residues. V was cut by 0 bases and J by 4 bases, with 13 bases left in between.

The chain couples TRBV28 to TRBJ2-5, with D possibly TRBD2 on 5 matching bases. The CDR3 has 13 amino acids. V dropped 7 bases and J dropped 5 bases, with 14 bases sitting between them. CDR1 and CDR2 from the germline V gene are MDHEN and SYDVKM. CDR3 region: CASTISGLETQYF. Here the CDR3 DNA reads TGTGCCAGCACTATTTCGGGGTTGGAGACCCAGTACTTC.

The chain employs TRBV2 and TRBJ2-2, with 10 positions matching TRBD2. This CDR3 spans 17 amino acids. The junction had 10 bases not matched to a gene; V was cut back by 7 bases and J by 2 bases. Germline CDR1 is SNHLY and CDR2 is FYNNEI. In DNA, the CDR3 is TGTGCCAGCAACCGGAGGGCTAGCGGGAGTAACACCGGGGAGCTGTTTTTT. Translation: CASNRRASGSNTGELFF.

The chain joins TRBV5-1 to TRBJ2-1, with D uncertain. Trimming cost V 0 bases and J 6 bases, with 16 bases left between them. Germline V CDR1 and CDR2: SGHRS, YFSETQ. This CDR3 region has 16 residues. CDR3 DNA sequence: TGCGCCAGCAGCTTGGCCTTTGTTAGGGAAGGCAATGAGCAGTTCTTC. Translation: CASSLAFVREGNEQFF.

This clone was detected once. The V gene is TRBV6-5, the J gene TRBJ2-5; 11 bases are a match to TRBD2. CDR1 and CDR2 from the germline V gene are MNHEY and SVGAGI. The CDR3 is 16 amino acids. After removal of 4 bases from V and 2 bases from J, the junction contained 6 bases not matched to a gene. In DNA, the CDR3 is TGTGCCAGCAGTTCCCACGGGACTAGCGGTCAAGAGACCCAGTACTTC. As protein: CASSSHGTSGQETQYF.

The chain couples TRBV5-1 to TRBJ1-1; D ambiguous. The ends were cut back, 1 base at V and 0 bases at J, with 10 bases in the middle. The CDR3 is 15 residues long. CDR1 is SGHRS and CDR2 is YFSETQ in the germline V gene. The CDR3 DNA reads as TGCGCCAGCAGCTTGTCTCGGGAACTGAACACTGAAGCTTTCTTT. Protein sequence: CASSLSRELNTEAFF.

For the CDR3, the DNA is TGTGCCAGCAGTGGCCCCGGGTCTGGGGCCAACGTCCTGACTTTC. Translation gives CASSGPGSGANVLTF. The rearrangement joins TRBV28 to TRBJ2-6; D gene ambiguous. With 5 bases removed from V and 1 base from J, the gap between germline ends came to 9 bases. CDR1 is MDHEN and CDR2 is SYDVKM in the germline V gene. The CDR3 extends over 15 amino acids.

The chain joins TRBV30 to TRBJ2-3, with unresolved D. The CDR3 spans 13 residues. V lost 5 bases and J lost 3, with 12 bases in between. Germline CDR1 GTSNPN, CDR2 SVGIG (reference sequence). CDR3 region: CAWAWRRTDTQYF. The CDR3 nucleotides read TGTGCCTGGGCGTGGCGGCGAACAGATACGCAGTATTTT.

This rearrangement joins TRBV7-2 to TRBJ2-7, with D perhaps being TRBD1 or TRBD2 (7 bases each). CDR3 length equals 15 residues. In germline, CDR1 is SGHTA, CDR2 FQGNSA. The V and J ends lost 5 bases and 3 bases respectively, with 17 bases between them. For the CDR3, the DNA is TGTGCCAGCAGCCCGTGGGGGGGACAGAGCTACGAGCAGTACTTC. Protein sequence: CASSPWGGQSYEQYF. The full variable domain, rest sourced from reference TRBV7-2 and TRBJ2-7, is GAGVSQSPSNKVTEKGKDVELRCDPISGHTALYWYRQSLGQGLEFLIYFQGNSAPDKSGLPSDRFSAERTGGSVSTLTIQRTQQEDSAVYLCASSPWGGQSYEQYFGPGTRLTVT.

The chain recombines TRBV20-1 with TRBJ1-1; D not resolved. The V gene's germline CDR1 is DFQATT and CDR2 SNEGSKA (reference sequence). The CDR3 has 12 residues. V shed 3 bases and J shed 0 bases, with 5 bases lying between them. The CDR3 DNA sequence: TGCAGTGCTAGTAGAATGAACACTGAAGCTTTCTTT. Translating it yields CSASRMNTEAFF.

This clone was picked up a small number of times. The chain employs TRBV7-9 and TRBJ1-6; D is unclear. The germline V and J ends were trimmed by 1 base and 5 bases, with 0 bases remaining between them. CDR3 size: 12 residues. Germline V gives CDR1 SEHNR, CDR2 FQNEAQ (reference sequence). CDR3 loop: CASSLDNSPLHF. CDR3 coding DNA: TGTGCCAGCAGCTTAGATAATTCACCCCTCCACTTT.

The chain uses TRBV6-6 and TRBJ2-7; D may match TRBD1 or TRBD2 (7 bases each). CDR3 length: 17 residues. Germline CDR1 is MNHNY and CDR2 is SVGAGI (reference sequence). V lost 5 bases and J 2 bases, leaving 22 bases between the germline ends. The CDR3 loop reads CASSPLRGREYPYEQYF. The CDR3 DNA follows: TGTGCCAGCAGTCCCTTAAGGGGGCGGGAGTACCCCTACGAGCAGTACTTC.

This sequence joins TRBV6-5 and TRBJ1-2; D remains unclear. Germline CDR1 is MNHEY and CDR2 is SVGAGI. The ends were cut back, 0 bases at V and 3 bases at J, with 14 bases in the middle. The CDR3 is made up of 16 amino acids. The CDR3 region is CASSYSVFPRHYGYTF. The CDR3 nucleotides are TGTGCCAGCAGTTACTCCGTTTTCCCGCGACACTATGGCTACACCTTC.

The V and J genes are TRBV10-3 and TRBJ2-1; 15 bases fit TRBD2. Trimming took 10 bases from V and 10 from J; bases not matched to a gene: 8. CDR1 and CDR2 (germline): ENHRY, SYGVKD. The CDR3 consists of 14 residues. The chain's CDR3 is CATSGLAGGEEQFF. CDR3 in DNA: TGTGCCACCTCGGGACTAGCGGGAGGAGAGGAGCAGTTCTTC.

In this sample, this clone turned up a few times. The V gene is TRBV2, the J gene TRBJ2-7; D could derive from TRBD1 or TRBD2 (5 bases each). Trimming took off 6 bases at V and 0 bases at J, with 12 bases between the two ends. Germline CDR1 and CDR2: SNHLY and FYNNEI. The CDR3 is 14 residues long. CDR3 amino acids: CASSGDGFSYEQYF. The CDR3 region has the DNA TGTGCCAGCAGCGGGGACGGCTTCTCCTACGAGCAGTACTTC.

The V and J genes are TRBV28 and TRBJ1-5; tentative D call: TRBD1 (5 bases). The V end was cut by 2 bases, the J end by 3 bases, with 8 bases between. This CDR3 is built from 14 residues. The V gene's germline CDR1 is MDHEN and CDR2 SYDVKM. The chain's CDR3 is CASSLRQHNQPQHF. CDR3 nucleotides: TGTGCCAGCAGTTTACGACAGCACAATCAGCCCCAGCATTTT. The whole variable domain, remainder taken from reference TRBV28 and TRBJ1-5, is DVKVTQSSRYLVKRTGEKVFLECVQDMDHENMFWYRQDPGLGLRLIYFSYDVKMKEKGDIPEGYSVSREKKERFSLILESASTNQTSMYLCASSLRQHNQPQHFGDGTRLSIL.

This clone was picked up a small number of times. The V call is TRBV30, the J call TRBJ1-1, with 7 bases identical to TRBD1. The CDR3 has 15 amino acids. CDR1 GTSNPN and CDR2 SVGIG come from the germline V gene (reference sequence). V lost 4 bases, J lost 1 base, and 9 bases stayed unmatched. CDR3 bases: TGTGCCTGGACCCGTTCCAACAGGGGGAACACTGAAGCTTTCTTT. It yields the protein CAWTRSNRGNTEAFF.

The gene calls are TRBV4-1 and TRBJ2-5; a weak D match, TRBD2 (7 bases). Looked up from germline, CDR1 is MGHRA and CDR2 is YSYEKL. The V end lost 3 bases, the J end lost 2 bases, and 22 bases lay between the germline ends. The CDR3 sequence is 18 residues long. CDR3: CASSQNPRGAGAQETQYF. CDR3 coding DNA: TGCGCCAGCAGCCAGAACCCGAGGGGGGCGGGGGCACAAGAGACCCAGTACTTC.

This clone has just a few counts. The V and J genes are TRBV5-4 and TRBJ2-5, with D unresolved. The CDR3 has 15 residues. The V gene lost 4 bases and the J gene lost 5 bases, with 18 bases spanning the gap. Germline CDR1 reads SGHNT; CDR2 reads YYREEE (reference sequence). CDR3 sequence (DNA): TGTGCCAGCAGCCCCAAGGAGCGCAATTGGGAGACCCAGTACTTC. It yields the protein CASSPKERNWETQYF.

J is TRBJ2-7 and V is TRBV11-1, with a weak D call TRBD1 (5 bases). V shed 4 bases and J shed 2 bases, with 9 bases lying between them. CDR1 and CDR2 from the germline V gene are SGHAT and FQDESV (reference sequence). The CDR3 has 13 amino acids. CDR3 DNA: TGTGCCAGCAGCTCGACAGCAGCCTACGAGCAGTACTTC. It encodes CASSSTAAYEQYF. Variable domain in full (rest from reference TRBV11-1 and TRBJ2-7): EAEVAQSPRYKITEKSQAVAFWCDPISGHATLYWYRQILGQGPELLVQFQDESVVDDSQLPKDRFSAERLKGVDSTLKIQPAELGDSAMYLCASSSTAAYEQYFGPGTRLTVT.

The CDR3 spells CASSLSGGVNYGYTF. In nucleotides, the CDR3 is TGTGCCAGCAGTTTATCGGGGGGGGTTAACTATGGCTACACCTTC. This rearrangement joins TRBV27 to TRBJ1-2, with D possibly matching TRBD1 (5 bases). Germline V CDR1 and CDR2: MNHEY, SMNVEV (reference sequence). The length of the CDR3 is 15 residues. Deletions cut 0 bases from V and 1 base from J, with 9 bases between.

The chain joins TRBV27 to TRBJ2-2, with TRBD2 identical over 7 bases. CDR3 length: 13 amino acids. CDR1 is MNHEY, CDR2 SMNVEV, per germline (reference sequence). Unmatched junction bases numbered 4, after V lost 5 bases and J lost 7 bases. The DNA for the CDR3 is TGTGCCAGCAGTCATAGGGAGGGCGGGGAGCTGTTTTTT. Amino acids: CASSHREGGELFF.

This clone was seen a handful of times. The chain employs TRBV7-2 and TRBJ1-2, with unresolved D. Germline V lookup: CDR1 SGHTA, CDR2 FQGNSA. This CDR3 region has 14 residues. V was cut by 5 bases and J by 0 bases, with 10 bases left in between. The CDR3 region is CASSRAKSNYGYTF. The CDR3 bases are TGTGCCAGCAGCCGTGCGAAATCTAACTATGGCTACACCTTC.

This clone has just a few counts. The chain couples TRBV9 to TRBJ1-6; D is undetermined. The CDR3 runs to 13 residues. Trimming took 0 bases from V and 8 from J, leaving 6 bases between them. From germline, CDR1 is SGDLS and CDR2 YYNGEE. CDR3 nucleotides: TGTGCCAGCAGCGTAGATGGGGATTCACCCCTCCACTTT. The encoded protein is CASSVDGDSPLHF.

V and J are TRBV5-1 and TRBJ2-1, with 9 positions matching TRBD1. CDR3 size: 15 residues. V lost 3 bases, J lost 6 bases, and 7 bases stayed unmatched. Germline V gene data show CDR1 as SGHRS and CDR2 as YFSETQ. The CDR3 DNA follows: TGCGCCAGCAGCTCCCAGGGACAGGGAGGCAATGAGCAGTTCTTC. It specifies CASSSQGQGGNEQFF.